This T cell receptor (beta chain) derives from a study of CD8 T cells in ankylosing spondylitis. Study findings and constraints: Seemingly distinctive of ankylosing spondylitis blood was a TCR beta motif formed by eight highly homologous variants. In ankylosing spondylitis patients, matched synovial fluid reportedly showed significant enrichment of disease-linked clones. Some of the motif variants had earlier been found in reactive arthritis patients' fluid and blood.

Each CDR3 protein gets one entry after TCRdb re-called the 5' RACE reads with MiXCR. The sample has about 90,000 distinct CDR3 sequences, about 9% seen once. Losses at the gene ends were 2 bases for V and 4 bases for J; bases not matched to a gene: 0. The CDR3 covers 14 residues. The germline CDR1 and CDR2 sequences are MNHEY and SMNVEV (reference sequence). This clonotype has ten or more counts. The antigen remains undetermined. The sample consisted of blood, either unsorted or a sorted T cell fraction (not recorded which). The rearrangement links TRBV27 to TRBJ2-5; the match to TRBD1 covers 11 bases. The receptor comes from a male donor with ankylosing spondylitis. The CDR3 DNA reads TGTGCCAGCAGTTTAGGGACAGGGGGAGAGACCCAGTACTTC. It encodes CASSLGTGGETQYF.